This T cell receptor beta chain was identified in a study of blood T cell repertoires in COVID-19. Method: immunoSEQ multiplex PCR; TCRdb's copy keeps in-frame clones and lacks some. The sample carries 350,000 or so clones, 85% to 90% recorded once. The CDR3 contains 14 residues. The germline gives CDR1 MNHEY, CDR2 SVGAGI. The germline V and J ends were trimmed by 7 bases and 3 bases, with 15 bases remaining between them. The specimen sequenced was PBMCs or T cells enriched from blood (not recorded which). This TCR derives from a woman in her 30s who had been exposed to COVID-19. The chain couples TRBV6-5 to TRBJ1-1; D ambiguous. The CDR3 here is CASTYQILDTEAFF. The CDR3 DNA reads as TGTGCCAGCACCTACCAAATCTTAGACACTGAAGCTTTCTTT.